This TCR beta chain stems from a study of CD8 T cells in ankylosing spondylitis (dated by TCRdb to the late 2010s). For the wider study: To find TCR variants linked to disease, the study profiled T cell receptor beta repertoires in ankylosing spondylitis patients and healthy donors. The full study cohort comprised around 25 ankylosing spondylitis patients and approximately 100 healthy donors. Peripheral blood samples were taken, and synovial fluid was additionally collected from ankylosing spondylitis patients.

Sequencer: Illumina HiSeq 2500. TCR beta libraries were prepared by quantitative 5'-RACE with molecular barcodes. The source study handled its data this way. Disease-linked TCR variants were identified with a new computational method built on a probabilistic model of VDJ rearrangement. The public reads were reprocessed in TCRdb via fastp at Q25 and MiXCR, keeping in-frame beta chains. CDR3 protein sequences are deduplicated, and each keeps its most common genes and DNA. TCRdb's processing, not the authors' own work, is the source of the V and J calls. The sample includes nearly 250,000 distinct CDR3 sequences, with 30% to 40% observed a single time. The top ten clonotypes cover approximately 4% of the sample. The germline V gene encodes CDR1 SGHRS and CDR2 YFSETQ. V and J are truncated by 0 bases and 0 bases respectively, leaving an intervening sequence of 5 bases. The CDR3 holds 14 amino acids from the cysteine to the phenylalanine. The only DNA kept is the CDR3, 42 bases in frame from the first base.

Points the paper makes about the study in general: Some TCR beta motif variants had previously been reported in synovial fluid and blood of reactive arthritis patients, which suggested common disease-initiation mechanisms. The disease-linked clones were reported to be significantly enriched in matched synovial fluid samples from ankylosing spondylitis patients. A CD8+ phenotype was shown by the disease-linked clones, which were found at relatively low frequencies in peripheral blood. A TCR beta motif of 8 or 9 highly homologous amino acid variants appeared characteristic of blood from ankylosing spondylitis patients.

This clonotype showed up just a few times. Its antigen remains unidentified. Base qualities were left out, and no much larger clone turns up one base away. The chain is assembled from TRBV5-1 and TRBJ2-3; the D gene lacks a confident call. The source is a male donor with ankylosing spondylitis or in good health (not recorded which). Material: blood, either unsorted or a sorted T cell fraction (not recorded which). CDR3 protein: CASSLGYSTDTQYF. The DNA is as follows: TGCGCCAGCAGCTTGGGATACAGCACAGATACGCAGTATTTT.